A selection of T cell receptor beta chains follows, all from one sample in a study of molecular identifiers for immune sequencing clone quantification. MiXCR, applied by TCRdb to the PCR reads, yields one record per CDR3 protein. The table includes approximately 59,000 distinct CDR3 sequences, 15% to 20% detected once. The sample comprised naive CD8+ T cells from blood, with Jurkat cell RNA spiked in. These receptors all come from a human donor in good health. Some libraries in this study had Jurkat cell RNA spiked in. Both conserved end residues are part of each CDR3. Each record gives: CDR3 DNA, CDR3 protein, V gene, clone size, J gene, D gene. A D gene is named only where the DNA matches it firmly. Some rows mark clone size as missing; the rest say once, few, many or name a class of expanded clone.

TGCAGTGCTAGAAGCCCAGAGGGCTACAATGAGCAGTTCTTC CSARSPEGYNEQFF TRBV20-1 few TRBJ2-1 NA
TGTGCCAGCAGTGAAGGGTCAGGGAGCACTGAAGCTTTCTTT CASSEGSGSTEAFF TRBV6-1 NA TRBJ1-1 NA
TGCAGTGCTTGGCGGGTCGAGCGGGACGGCTCCTACGAGCAGTACTTC CSAWRVERDGSYEQYF TRBV20-1 few TRBJ2-7 TRBD2
TGTGCTAGTGGTTTGGACAAACGGGTTGCTGGGGCCAACGTCCTGACTTTC CASGLDKRVAGANVLTF TRBV12-5 many TRBJ2-6 NA
TGTGCCAGCAGCTTCCCGGGCAGGAACTACGAGCAGTACTTC CASSFPGRNYEQYF TRBV7-9 few TRBJ2-7 NA
TGTGCCAGCATCACCGGCGCTACGGACAATGGCCACATCTTC CASITGATDNGHIF TRBV2 NA TRBJ1-2 NA
TGCAGTGCAAGTTCCCAACAGTCCTACGATGAGCAGTTCTTC CSASSQQSYDEQFF TRBV20-1 few TRBJ2-1 NA
TGTGCCAGCAGCTCAGGGGCGATCGCAGATACGCAGTATTTT CASSSGAIADTQYF TRBV7-9 many TRBJ2-3 NA
TGTGCCAGCAGCTTAGCGAGGACTAGGCAAGAGACCCAGTACTTC CASSLARTRQETQYF TRBV7-6 many TRBJ2-5 TRBD2
TGTGCCAGCAGCCCTTGGACAGGGGAGTACGAGCAGTACTTC CASSPWTGEYEQYF TRBV7-2 many TRBJ2-7 TRBD1
TGTGCCTGGACGGACGGCTACGAGCAGTACTTC CAWTDGYEQYF TRBV30 many TRBJ2-7 NA
TGTGCTAGTGGTTTGGAAGGGGTGGATACGCAGTATTTT CASGLEGVDTQYF TRBV12-5 NA TRBJ2-3 NA
TGTGCCACCGGGACAGGGCTGTATGGAGCTTTCTTT CATGTGLYGAFF TRBV12-3/TRBV12-4 few TRBJ1-1 TRBD1
TGCAGTGCTAGAGTTATAGCGGGAACCTCAACGAACACAGATACGCAGTATTTT CSARVIAGTSTNTDTQYF TRBV20-1 many TRBJ2-3 TRBD2
TGCAGCGTTGCCACGGCAGCCGGGGAGCTGTTTTTT CSVATAAGELFF TRBV29-1 medium-sized TRBJ2-2 NA
TGTGCCAGCAGCCAAGATCCGGCTAGCGGGAGTAACACCGGGGAGCTGTTTTTT CASSQDPASGSNTGELFF TRBV4-2 many TRBJ2-2 TRBD2
TGTGCCAGCAGCCAAGGGGCCCAGGGGTACGGAGTGGAAGAGAACACTGAAGCTTTCTTT CASSQGAQGYGVEENTEAFF TRBV4-2 many TRBJ1-1 NA
TGTGCCAGCAGTTCCTACGGGACAGGGTATGCCGAGCAGTACTTC CASSSYGTGYAEQYF TRBV27 many TRBJ2-7 TRBD1
TGTGCCAGCAGTTGGGACAGGGGGGATATGGGAGATACGCAGTATTTT CASSWDRGDMGDTQYF TRBV6-2/TRBV6-3 many TRBJ2-3 TRBD1
TGCGCCAGCAGCCAAGTTCTAGATACGCAGTATTTT CASSQVLDTQYF TRBV4-1 many TRBJ2-3 NA
TGTGCCAGTAGTACAACACGGAACACTGAAGCTTTCTTT CASSTTRNTEAFF TRBV19 NA TRBJ1-1 NA
TGCAGTGCTACCGGGGTATCCTACGAGCAGTACTTC CSATGVSYEQYF TRBV20-1 many TRBJ2-7 NA
TGTGCCAGCAGCCCTCAGGGGAACTATGGCTACACCTTC CASSPQGNYGYTF TRBV14 NA TRBJ1-2 NA
TGTGCCAGCTCCGGGACTAGCGGGAGACGGGATGAGCAGTTCTTC CASSGTSGRRDEQFF TRBV5-3 NA TRBJ2-1 TRBD2
TGTGCCTGGAGAGGCAGGGGCCTGGACGAGCAGTACTTC CAWRGRGLDEQYF TRBV30 medium-sized TRBJ2-7 NA
TGTGCTAGCAGCGCCGGACAAGAGACCCAGTGCTTC CASSAGQETQCF TRBV7-7 once TRBJ2-5 NA
TGTGCCACCAGTGATTTCGGCACAGGGATAAGCGAGCAGTACTTC CATSDFGTGISEQYF TRBV24-1 many TRBJ2-7 NA
TGTGCCAGCAGTTACACTAACCAAGAGACCCAGTACTTC CASSYTNQETQYF TRBV6-5 many TRBJ2-5 NA
TGTGCCAGCACCGGGAGGGAGCGGCAGAATCAAGAGACCCAGTACTTC CASTGRERQNQETQYF TRBV11-2 many TRBJ2-5 TRBD2
TGTGCCAGCAGTCACTTAATGTCTGAGGCGGGTTGGTCCTACAATGAGCAGTTCTTC CASSHLMSEAGWSYNEQFF TRBV27 many TRBJ2-1 NA
TGTGCCAGTAGTATTGCGGGGGTGTCCGACGAGCAGTACTTC CASSIAGVSDEQYF TRBV19 few TRBJ2-7 TRBD2
TGTGCCAGCAGCGCAGATCTCATCACCTACGAGCAGTACTTC CASSADLITYEQYF TRBV9 NA TRBJ2-7 NA
TGCAGCGTTGACGGGACGCGGGAGGATGGTTCAGATACGCAGTATTTT CSVDGTREDGSDTQYF TRBV29-1 medium-sized TRBJ2-3 TRBD2
TGCGCCAGCAGCCAAGTCTCAGTGGGAAGAGACTCCTACGAGCAGTACTTC CASSQVSVGRDSYEQYF TRBV4-1 many TRBJ2-7 NA
TGTGCCAGCAGTTTGACGGACCACCTTGAAGCTTTCTTT CASSLTDHLEAFF TRBV28 many TRBJ1-1 NA
TGCAGCGTCGACGGGGTTCGGGGGCGAGAGGACCAAGAGACCCAGTACTTC CSVDGVRGREDQETQYF TRBV29-1 many TRBJ2-5 NA
TGTGCCAGCAGCTTAGGAAGGGGGCCGAGCTCCTACGAGCAGTACTTC CASSLGRGPSSYEQYF TRBV7-9 many TRBJ2-7 TRBD1
TGTGCCAGCAGGGAAGGGTTGAGCAATCAGCCCCAGCATTTT CASREGLSNQPQHF TRBV27 many TRBJ1-5 NA
TGCGCCAGCAGCCAAGACTCTGGGGCCAACGTCCTGACTTTC CASSQDSGANVLTF TRBV4-3 many TRBJ2-6 NA
TGTGCCAGCAGTTTGACCGGGTCACGGCAGCCCCAGCATTTT CASSLTGSRQPQHF TRBV27 NA TRBJ1-5 NA
TGCAGCGTTCACGACTCGAATTACCCTCCCTACAATGAGCAGTTCTTC CSVHDSNYPPYNEQFF TRBV29-1 many TRBJ2-1 NA
TGTGCCAGCACCCCCCTTCAAGGGAATCAAGGAGATACGCAGTATTTT CASTPLQGNQGDTQYF TRBV13 many TRBJ2-3 NA
TGTGCCAGCAGCCCAATCGGGTACACCGGGGAGCTGTTTTTT CASSPIGYTGELFF TRBV7-3 NA TRBJ2-2 NA
TGTGCCAGCAGTCTCGGGACCCCCAGCGGGGAGCTGTTTTTT CASSLGTPSGELFF TRBV6-5 many TRBJ2-2 NA
TGCAGTGCGGCACCCGGGACTAGCACCTACAATGAGCAGTTCTTC CSAAPGTSTYNEQFF TRBV20-1 many TRBJ2-1 TRBD2
TGTGCCAGCAGCCACGGGGGGTTAGCCAGCTCCTACGAGCAGTACTTC CASSHGGLASSYEQYF TRBV14 many TRBJ2-7 TRBD2
TGTGCCAGCAGCCAAGTATTCCGGCCCGTGGAGACCCAGTACTTC CASSQVFRPVETQYF TRBV14 many TRBJ2-5 NA
TGTGCCAGCAGTCCGGGACAGGGGTACAATGAGCAGTTCTTC CASSPGQGYNEQFF TRBV2 many TRBJ2-1 TRBD1
TGCAGTGCTTCCTTTTCGGCGAACACTGAAGCTTTCTTT CSASFSANTEAFF TRBV20-1 many TRBJ1-1 NA
TGCAGTGTTAGACGCCAGGGGGCAGGATCGGGTGAGCAGTACTTC CSVRRQGAGSGEQYF TRBV20-1 NA TRBJ2-7 TRBD1
TGTGCCAGCAGCAACTATGGACAGGTTTTATACAATGAGCAGTTCTTC CASSNYGQVLYNEQFF TRBV7-3 many TRBJ2-1 TRBD1
TGTGCTAGTGGCCATTCTGACCAGAACACCGGGGAGCTGTTTTTT CASGHSDQNTGELFF TRBV12-5 few TRBJ2-2 NA
TGTGCCAGCAGCTTTAGTTCCGGTTACGAGCAGTACTTC CASSFSSGYEQYF TRBV7-6 many TRBJ2-7 NA
TGTGCCAGCAGTGAATTGTTGTCCGTTAGCTATCAGTATTTT CASSELLSVSYQYF TRBV25-1 many TRBJ2-3 NA
TGTGCCAGCAGTTCGAAGGGGCTAGCGGTCCCCACAGATACGCAGTATTTT CASSSKGLAVPTDTQYF TRBV27 NA TRBJ2-3 TRBD2
TGTGCCAGCAGTTTTGACAGGCCCTCTGGAAACACCATATATTTT CASSFDRPSGNTIYF TRBV28 many TRBJ1-3 NA
TGTGCCAGCAGTCCCCTTGGCGGGGGCGGCGCCCCCTACAATGAGCAGTTCTTC CASSPLGGGGAPYNEQFF TRBV12-3/TRBV12-4 few TRBJ2-1 NA
TGTGCCATATTCTCTCCTTTCACAGATACGCAGTATTTT CAIFSPFTDTQYF TRBV7-9 many TRBJ2-3 NA
TGCGCCAGCAGCCCCACCCGAGTGTTCACCGGGGAGCTGTTTTTT CASSPTRVFTGELFF TRBV4-1 few TRBJ2-2 NA